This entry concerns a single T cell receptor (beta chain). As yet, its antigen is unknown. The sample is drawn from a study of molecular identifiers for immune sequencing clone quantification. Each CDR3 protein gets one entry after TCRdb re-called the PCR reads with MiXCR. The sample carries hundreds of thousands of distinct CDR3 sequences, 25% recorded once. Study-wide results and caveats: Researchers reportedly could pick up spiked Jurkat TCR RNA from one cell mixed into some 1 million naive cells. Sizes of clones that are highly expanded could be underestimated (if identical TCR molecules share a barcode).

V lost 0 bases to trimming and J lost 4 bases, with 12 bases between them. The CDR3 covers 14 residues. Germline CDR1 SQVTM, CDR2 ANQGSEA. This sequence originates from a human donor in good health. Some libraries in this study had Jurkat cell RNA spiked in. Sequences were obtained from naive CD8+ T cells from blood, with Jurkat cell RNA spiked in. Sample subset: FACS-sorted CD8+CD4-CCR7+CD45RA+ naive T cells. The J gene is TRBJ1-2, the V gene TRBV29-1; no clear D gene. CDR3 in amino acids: CSVEDLTGSYGYTF. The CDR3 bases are TGCAGCGTTGAAGATCTTACGGGTAGCTATGGCTACACCTTC.